Described below is a single TCR beta chain sequence and its context. Its cognate antigen is unknown. TCRdb itself ran the 5' RACE reads through MiXCR, one entry per CDR3 protein. The repertoire includes approximately 74,000 distinct CDR3 sequences, around 15% of them detected once, and 11% sits in the top ten. The sample belongs to a study of early T cells in non-severe SARS-CoV-2 infection. The CDR3 is 14 residues long. Germline assignment: CDR1 SGHTA and CDR2 FQGNSA. Unmatched junction bases numbered 5, after V lost 6 bases and J lost 2 bases. General study findings and limits: VDJdb-based annotation leaned toward anti-spike CD8 responses and missed private and CD4 specificities.

The receptor was derived from an adult who was a healthcare worker with PCR-confirmed SARS-CoV-2 infection or an uninfected control (not recorded which). The gene calls are TRBV7-2 and TRBJ1-1, with 8 bases that match TRBD1. Material for sequencing was whole blood. In DNA form, the CDR3 reads TGTGCCAGCAGTTCACAGGGGGATAACACTGAAGCTTTCTTT. Encoded protein: CASSSQGDNTEAFF.